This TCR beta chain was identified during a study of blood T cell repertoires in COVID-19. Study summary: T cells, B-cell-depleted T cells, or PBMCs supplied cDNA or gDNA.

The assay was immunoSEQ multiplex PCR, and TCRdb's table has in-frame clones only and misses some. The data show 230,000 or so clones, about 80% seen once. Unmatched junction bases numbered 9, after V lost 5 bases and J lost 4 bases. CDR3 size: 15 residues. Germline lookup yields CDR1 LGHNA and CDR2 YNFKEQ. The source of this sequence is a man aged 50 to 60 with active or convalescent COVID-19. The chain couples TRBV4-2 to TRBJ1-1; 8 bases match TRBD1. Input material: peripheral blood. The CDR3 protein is CASSNFDRGSTEAFF. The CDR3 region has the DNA TGTGCCAGCAGCAACTTCGACAGGGGAAGCACTGAAGCTTTCTTT.